This T cell receptor (beta chain) was sequenced during a study of CD8 T cells in Susac syndrome. Random hexamers were used to reverse transcribe an amount of roughly 0.45 to 1 ug RNA. TCRdb re-analysed the immunoSEQ multiplex PCR reads in MiXCR, keeping a single row per CDR3 protein. The sample has tens of thousands of distinct CDR3 sequences, 90% to 95% seen once. With 2 bases clipped from V and 4 bases from J, the junction kept 8 bases outside the gene matches. CDR1 and CDR2 (germline): SNHLY, FYNNEI. CDR3 size: 15 residues. The chain carries TRBV2 and TRBJ2-7; TRBD1 agrees at 7 bases. The TCR was taken from a human donor in good health. Sequencing was performed on CD8+ T cells from PBMCs. The CDR3 region is CASSEYLGQLYEQYF. CDR3 DNA: TGTGCCAGCAGTGAATACTTGGGACAGCTTTACGAGCAGTACTTC.